The subject of this entry is one TCR beta chain. The sample is drawn from a study of blood T cell repertoires in COVID-19. Looking at the study overall: Sites in the United States, Italy and Spain provided acute and convalescent COVID-19 samples.

Sequencing was performed with immunoSEQ multiplex PCR; in TCRdb, only in-frame clones are kept and a portion is missing. The sample lists around 70,000 clones; roughly four fifths were seen once. Between the trimmed V and J ends, which lost 7 bases and 5 bases, there was a span of 23 bases. The germline V gene has CDR1 MDHEN and CDR2 SYDVKM. This CDR3 is 16 amino acids long. The chain links TRBV28 to TRBJ1-1, with a tentative D call TRBD1 (6 bases). Sample: peripheral blood. This clonotype was obtained from an elderly man with acute or convalescent COVID-19. The CDR3 protein is CASNPRGGAVGTEAFF. The CDR3 coding sequence is TGTGCCAGCAACCCCCGAGGGGGGGCGGTTGGGACTGAAGCTTTCTTT.